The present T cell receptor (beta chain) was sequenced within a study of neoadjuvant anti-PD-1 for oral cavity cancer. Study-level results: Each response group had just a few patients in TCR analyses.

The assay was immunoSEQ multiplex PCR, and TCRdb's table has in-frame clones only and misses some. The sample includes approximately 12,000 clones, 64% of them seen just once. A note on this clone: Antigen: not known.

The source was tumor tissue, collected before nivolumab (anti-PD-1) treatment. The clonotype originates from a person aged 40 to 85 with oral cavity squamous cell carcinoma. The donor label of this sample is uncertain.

In DNA form, the CDR3 reads TGTGCCAGCAGCTTGGGGGTTTTAAACACTGAAGCTTTCTTT. This codes for CASSLGVLNTEAFF. The chain carries TRBV7-9 and TRBJ1-1; perhaps TRBD1 as D (5 bases). The germline V and J ends were trimmed by 3 bases and 2 bases, with 10 bases remaining between them. The germline V gene encodes CDR1 SEHNR and CDR2 FQNEAQ (reference sequence). The CDR3 contains 14 residues.